This T cell receptor beta chain comes out of a study of T cell repertoires in cytomegalovirus infection. TCRdb fed the reads into MiXCR, producing one record per CDR3 protein. The sample shows about 830,000 distinct CDR3 sequences, around a third of them seen only once. The sample holds a few counts of this clonotype. Its antigen remains unidentified. The CDR3 has 12 residues. Trimming cost V 5 bases and J 10 bases; bases outside gene matches: 6. Germline lookup yields CDR1 SGHNT and CDR2 YYREEE (reference sequence). Here the sequenced sample was cultured CD8+ T cells from PBMCs, taken from culture after CMV antigen stimulation. This sequence joins TRBV5-4 and TRBJ2-1; 7 nucleotides match TRBD2. The sequence derives from a human donor in good health (CMV status not recorded). Some clones in this sample may be carry-over from other donors' samples. The CDR3, as DNA: TGTGCCAGCAGACCCGCAGCGGGGGAGCAGTTCTTC. Its protein is CASRPAAGEQFF.